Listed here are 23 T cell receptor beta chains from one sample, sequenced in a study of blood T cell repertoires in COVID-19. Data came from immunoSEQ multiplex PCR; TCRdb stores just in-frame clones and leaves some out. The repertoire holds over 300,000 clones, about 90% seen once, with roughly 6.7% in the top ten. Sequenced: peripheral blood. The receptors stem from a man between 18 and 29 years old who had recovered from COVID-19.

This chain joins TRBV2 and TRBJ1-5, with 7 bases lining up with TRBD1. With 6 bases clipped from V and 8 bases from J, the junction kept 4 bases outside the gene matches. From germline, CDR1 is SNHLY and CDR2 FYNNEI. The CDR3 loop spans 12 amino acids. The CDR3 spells CASRQGSEPQHF. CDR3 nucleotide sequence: TGTGCCAGCAGACAGGGGTCGGAGCCCCAGCATTTT.

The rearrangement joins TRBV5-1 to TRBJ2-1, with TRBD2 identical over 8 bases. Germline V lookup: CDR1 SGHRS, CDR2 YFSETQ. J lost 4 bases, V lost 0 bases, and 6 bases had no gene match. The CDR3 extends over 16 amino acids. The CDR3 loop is CASSLVASGGYNEQFF. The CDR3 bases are TGCGCCAGCAGCTTGGTAGCGAGCGGGGGTTACAATGAGCAGTTCTTC.

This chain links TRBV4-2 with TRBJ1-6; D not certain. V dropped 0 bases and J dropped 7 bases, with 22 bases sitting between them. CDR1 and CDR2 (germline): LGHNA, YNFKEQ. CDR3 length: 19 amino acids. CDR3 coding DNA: TGTGCCAGCAGCCAAGATCCCCCCCTTAGACAAGGCCAAAATTCACCCCTCCACTTT. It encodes CASSQDPPLRQGQNSPLHF.

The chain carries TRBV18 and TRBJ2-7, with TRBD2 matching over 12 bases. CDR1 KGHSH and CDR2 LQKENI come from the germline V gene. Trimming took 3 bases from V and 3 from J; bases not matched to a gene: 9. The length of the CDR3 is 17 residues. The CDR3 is CASSPRPGTSGFYEQYF. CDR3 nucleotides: TGTGCCAGCTCACCGAGGCCCGGGACTAGCGGGTTCTACGAGCAGTACTTC.

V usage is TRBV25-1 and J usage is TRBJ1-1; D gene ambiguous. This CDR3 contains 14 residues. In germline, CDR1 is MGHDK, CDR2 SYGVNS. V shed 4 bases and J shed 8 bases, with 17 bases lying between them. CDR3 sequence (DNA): TGTGCCAGCAGTGTATACTTCGGTCGGGGAGAAGCTTTCTTT. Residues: CASSVYFGRGEAFF.

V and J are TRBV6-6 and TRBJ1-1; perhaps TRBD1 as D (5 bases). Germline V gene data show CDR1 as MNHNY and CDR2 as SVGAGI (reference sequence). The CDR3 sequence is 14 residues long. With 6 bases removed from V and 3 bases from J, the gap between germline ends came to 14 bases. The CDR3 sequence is CASSSHGGDTEAFF. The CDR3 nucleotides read TGTGCCAGCAGCTCACACGGGGGTGACACTGAAGCTTTCTTT.

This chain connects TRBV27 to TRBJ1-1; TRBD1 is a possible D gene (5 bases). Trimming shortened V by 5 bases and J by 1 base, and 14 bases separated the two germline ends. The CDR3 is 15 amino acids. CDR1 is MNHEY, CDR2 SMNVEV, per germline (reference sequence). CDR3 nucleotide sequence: TGTGCCAGCAGTCCGCCGGGACTGTCGAACACTGAAGCTTTCTTT. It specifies CASSPPGLSNTEAFF.

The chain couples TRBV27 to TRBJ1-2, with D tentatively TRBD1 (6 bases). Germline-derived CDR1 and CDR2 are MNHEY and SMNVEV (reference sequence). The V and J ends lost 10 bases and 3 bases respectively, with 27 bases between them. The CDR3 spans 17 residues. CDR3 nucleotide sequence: TGTGCCACCAGCAGGGGTAGGGTGCGTCGGGGGGACTATGGCTACACCTTC. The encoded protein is CATSRGRVRRGDYGYTF.

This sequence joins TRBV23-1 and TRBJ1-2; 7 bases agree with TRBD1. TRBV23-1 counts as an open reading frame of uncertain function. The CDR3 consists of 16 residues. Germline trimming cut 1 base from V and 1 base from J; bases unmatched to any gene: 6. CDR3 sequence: CASSQWWQGVNYGYTF. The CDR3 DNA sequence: TGCGCCAGCAGTCAATGGTGGCAGGGGGTTAACTATGGCTACACCTTC.

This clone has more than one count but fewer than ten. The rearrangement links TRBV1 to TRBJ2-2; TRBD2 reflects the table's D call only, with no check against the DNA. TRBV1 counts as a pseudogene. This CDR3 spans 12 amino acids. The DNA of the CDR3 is TGCACCAGCAGCCGCGATCGGGGGGAGCTGTTTTTT. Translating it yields CTSSRDRGELFF.

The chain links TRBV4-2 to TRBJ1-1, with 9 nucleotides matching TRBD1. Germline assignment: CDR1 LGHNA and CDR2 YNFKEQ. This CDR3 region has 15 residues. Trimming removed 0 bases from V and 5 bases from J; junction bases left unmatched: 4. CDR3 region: CASSQETGGRTEAFF. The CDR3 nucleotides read TGTGCCAGCAGCCAAGAGACAGGGGGTAGGACTGAAGCTTTCTTT.

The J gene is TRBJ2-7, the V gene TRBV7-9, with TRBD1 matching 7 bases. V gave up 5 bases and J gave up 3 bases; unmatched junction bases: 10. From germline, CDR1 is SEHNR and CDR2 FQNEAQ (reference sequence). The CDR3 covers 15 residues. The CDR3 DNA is TGTGCCAGCAGCCCAGTAACAGGGGAGTTCTACGAGCAGTACTTC. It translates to CASSPVTGEFYEQYF.

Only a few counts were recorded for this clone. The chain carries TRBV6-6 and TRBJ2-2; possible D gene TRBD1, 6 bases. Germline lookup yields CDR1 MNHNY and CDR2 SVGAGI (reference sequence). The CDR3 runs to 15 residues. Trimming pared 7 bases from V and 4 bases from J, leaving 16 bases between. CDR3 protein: CASTLQGPGTGELFF. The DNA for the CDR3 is TGTGCCAGCACCTTACAGGGACCTGGCACCGGGGAGCTGTTTTTT.

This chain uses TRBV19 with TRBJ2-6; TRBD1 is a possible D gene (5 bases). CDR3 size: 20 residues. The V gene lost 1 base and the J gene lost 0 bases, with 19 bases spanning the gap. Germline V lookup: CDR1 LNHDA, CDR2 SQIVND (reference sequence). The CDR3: CASSIGSDRISFSGANVLTF. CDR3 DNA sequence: TGTGCCAGTAGTATAGGTAGTGACAGAATCTCTTTCTCTGGGGCCAACGTCCTGACTTTC.

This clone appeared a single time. CDR3 bases: TGTGCCAGTAGACCATCCGGGACAGGGGGAAACTATGGCTACACCTTC. Amino acids: CASRPSGTGGNYGYTF. The genes are TRBV19 and TRBJ1-2, with TRBD1 matching over 11 bases. Germline CDR1 is LNHDA and CDR2 is SQIVND (reference sequence). The CDR3 is 16 residues long. The trim removed 6 bases at V and 2 bases at J, leaving 8 bases unmatched.

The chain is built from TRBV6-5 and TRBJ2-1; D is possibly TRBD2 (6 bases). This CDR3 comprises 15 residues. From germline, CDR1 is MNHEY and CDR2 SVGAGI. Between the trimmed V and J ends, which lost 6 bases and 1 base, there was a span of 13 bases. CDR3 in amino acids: CASSPSGVSYNEQFF. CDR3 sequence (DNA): TGTGCCAGCAGCCCATCGGGGGTTTCCTACAATGAGCAGTTCTTC.

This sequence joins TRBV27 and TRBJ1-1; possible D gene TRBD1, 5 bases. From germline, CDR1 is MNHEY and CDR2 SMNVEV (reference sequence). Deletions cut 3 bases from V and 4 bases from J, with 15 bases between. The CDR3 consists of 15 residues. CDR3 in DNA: TGTGCCAGCAGTTTGTGGCAGGGCCTTGGCACTGAAGCTTTCTTT. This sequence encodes CASSLWQGLGTEAFF.

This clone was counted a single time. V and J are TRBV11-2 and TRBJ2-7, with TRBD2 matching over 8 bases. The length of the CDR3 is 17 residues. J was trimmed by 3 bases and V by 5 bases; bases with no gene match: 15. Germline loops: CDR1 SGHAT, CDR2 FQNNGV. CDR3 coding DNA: TGTGCCAGCAGCCAAATCCGGGGGACTAGTCCCCTCTACGAGCAGTACTTC. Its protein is CASSQIRGTSPLYEQYF.

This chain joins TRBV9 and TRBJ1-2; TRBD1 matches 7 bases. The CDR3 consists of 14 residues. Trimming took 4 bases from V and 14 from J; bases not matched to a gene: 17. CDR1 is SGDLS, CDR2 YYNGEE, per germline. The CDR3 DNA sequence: TGTGCCAGCAGCCCCTCCCCCGGGACAGAGAATCTAACCTTC. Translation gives CASSPSPGTENLTF.

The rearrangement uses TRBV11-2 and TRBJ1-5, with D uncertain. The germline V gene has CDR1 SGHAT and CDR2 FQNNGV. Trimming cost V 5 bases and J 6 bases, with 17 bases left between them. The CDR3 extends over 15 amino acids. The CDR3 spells CASSETVSSGQPQHF. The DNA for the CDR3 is TGTGCCAGCAGCGAAACTGTCTCGTCGGGTCAGCCCCAGCATTTT. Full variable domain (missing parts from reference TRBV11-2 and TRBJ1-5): EAGVAQSPRYKIIEKRQSVAFWCNPISGHATLYWYQQILGQGPKLLIQFQNNGVVDDSQLPKDRFSAERLKGVDSTLKIQPAKLEDSAVYLCASSETVSSGQPQHFGDGTRLSIL.

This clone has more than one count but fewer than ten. The CDR3 reads CASNSLAGGTYEQYF. CDR3 in DNA: TGTGCCAGCAATAGCCTGGCGGGAGGTACCTACGAGCAGTACTTC. The V gene is TRBV6-6, the J gene TRBJ2-7, with TRBD2 matching 8 bases. The CDR3 has 15 residues. Germline V gene lookup returns CDR1 MNHNY and CDR2 SVGAGI (reference sequence). V lost 7 bases, J lost 2 bases, and 10 bases stayed unmatched.

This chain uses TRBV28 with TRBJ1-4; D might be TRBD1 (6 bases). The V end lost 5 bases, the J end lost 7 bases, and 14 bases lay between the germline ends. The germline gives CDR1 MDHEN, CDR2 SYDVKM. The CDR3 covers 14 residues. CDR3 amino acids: CASSPVGAREKLFF. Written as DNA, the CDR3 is TGTGCCAGCAGTCCTGTGGGGGCGCGTGAAAAACTGTTTTTT.

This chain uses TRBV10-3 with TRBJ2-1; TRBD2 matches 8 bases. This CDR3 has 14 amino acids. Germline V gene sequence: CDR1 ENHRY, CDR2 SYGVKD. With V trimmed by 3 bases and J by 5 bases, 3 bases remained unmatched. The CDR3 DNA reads TGTGCCATCAGTGAAAGCGGGAGAAACAATGAGCAGTTCTTC. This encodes CAISESGRNNEQFF.